This T cell receptor (beta chain) was recovered during a study of cytomegalovirus exposure and HLA in healthy donors. General study results and limits: Most observed TCR sequences were rare, whereas some public TCRs were detected in many donors.

Produced via immunoSEQ multiplex PCR; TCRdb's table is partial and in-frame only. Altogether 150,000 to 200,000 clones are present, about 83% being singletons, with the ten largest covering roughly 1.4%. Notes on this clone: What it recognizes is unknown.

Trimming cost V 0 bases and J 4 bases, with 7 bases left between them. Germline V CDR1 and CDR2: SGHRS, YFSETQ. The CDR3 has 13 amino acids. The chain recombines TRBV5-1 with TRBJ1-1, with no clear D. This TCR was recovered from a woman aged 25 to 45 in good health and CMV-seronegative. Sequencing used PBMCs. The CDR3 nucleotides read TGCGCCAGCAGCTTGGGGGGAGCCACTGAAGCTTTCTTT. Amino acids: CASSLGGATEAFF. The full variable domain, rest sourced from reference TRBV5-1 and TRBJ1-1, is KAGVTQTPRYLIKTRGQQVTLSCSPISGHRSVSWYQQTPGQGLQFLFEYFSETQRNKGNFPGRFSGRQFSNSRSEMNVSTLELGDSALYLCASSLGGATEAFFGQGTRLTVV.